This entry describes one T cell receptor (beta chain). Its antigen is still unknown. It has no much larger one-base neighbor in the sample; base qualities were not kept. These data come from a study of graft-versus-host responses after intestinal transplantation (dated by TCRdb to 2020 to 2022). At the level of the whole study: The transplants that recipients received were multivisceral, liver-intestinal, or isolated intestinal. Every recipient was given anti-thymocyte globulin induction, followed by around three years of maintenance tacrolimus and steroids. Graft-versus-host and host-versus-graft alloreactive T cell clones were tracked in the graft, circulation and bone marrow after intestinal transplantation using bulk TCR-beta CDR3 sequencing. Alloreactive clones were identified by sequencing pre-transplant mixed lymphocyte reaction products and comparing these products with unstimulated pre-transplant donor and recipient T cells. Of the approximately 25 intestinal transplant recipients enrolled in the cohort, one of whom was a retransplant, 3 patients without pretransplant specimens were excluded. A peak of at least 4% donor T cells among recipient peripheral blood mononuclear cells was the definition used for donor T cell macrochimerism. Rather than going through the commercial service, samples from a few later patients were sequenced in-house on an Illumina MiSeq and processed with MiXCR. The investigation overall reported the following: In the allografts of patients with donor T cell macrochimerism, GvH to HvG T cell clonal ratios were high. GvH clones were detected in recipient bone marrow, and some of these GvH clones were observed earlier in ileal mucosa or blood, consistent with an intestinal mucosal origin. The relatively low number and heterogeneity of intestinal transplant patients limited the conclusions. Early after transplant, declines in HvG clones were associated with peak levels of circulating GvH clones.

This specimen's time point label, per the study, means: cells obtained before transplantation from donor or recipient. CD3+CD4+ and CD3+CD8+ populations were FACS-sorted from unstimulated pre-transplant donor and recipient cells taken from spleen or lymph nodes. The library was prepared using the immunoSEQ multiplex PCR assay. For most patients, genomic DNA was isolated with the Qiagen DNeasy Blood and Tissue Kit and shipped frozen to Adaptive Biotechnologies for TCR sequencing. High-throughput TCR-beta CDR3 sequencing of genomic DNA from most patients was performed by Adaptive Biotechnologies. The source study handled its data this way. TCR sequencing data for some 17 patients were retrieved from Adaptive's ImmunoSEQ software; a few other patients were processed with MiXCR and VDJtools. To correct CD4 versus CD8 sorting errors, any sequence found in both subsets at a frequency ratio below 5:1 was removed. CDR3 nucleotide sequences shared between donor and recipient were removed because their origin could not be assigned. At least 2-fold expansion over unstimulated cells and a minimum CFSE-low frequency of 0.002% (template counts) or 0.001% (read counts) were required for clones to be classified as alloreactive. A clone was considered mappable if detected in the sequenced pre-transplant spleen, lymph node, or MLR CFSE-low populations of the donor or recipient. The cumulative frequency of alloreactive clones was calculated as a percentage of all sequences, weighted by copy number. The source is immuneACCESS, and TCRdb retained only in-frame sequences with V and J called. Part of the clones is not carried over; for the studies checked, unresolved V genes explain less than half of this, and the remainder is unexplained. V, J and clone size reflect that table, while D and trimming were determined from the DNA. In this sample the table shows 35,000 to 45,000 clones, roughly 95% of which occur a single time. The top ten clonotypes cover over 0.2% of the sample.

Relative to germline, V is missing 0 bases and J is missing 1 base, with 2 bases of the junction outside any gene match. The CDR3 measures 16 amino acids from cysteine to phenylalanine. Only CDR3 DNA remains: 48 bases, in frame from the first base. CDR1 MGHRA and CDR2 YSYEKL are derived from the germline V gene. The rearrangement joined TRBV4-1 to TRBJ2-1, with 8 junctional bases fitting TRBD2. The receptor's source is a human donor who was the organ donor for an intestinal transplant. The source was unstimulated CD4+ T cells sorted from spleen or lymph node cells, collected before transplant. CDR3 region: CASSQDRGGSYNEQFF. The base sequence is TGCGCCAGCAGCCAAGATCGGGGGGGATCCTACAATGAGCAGTTCTTC.